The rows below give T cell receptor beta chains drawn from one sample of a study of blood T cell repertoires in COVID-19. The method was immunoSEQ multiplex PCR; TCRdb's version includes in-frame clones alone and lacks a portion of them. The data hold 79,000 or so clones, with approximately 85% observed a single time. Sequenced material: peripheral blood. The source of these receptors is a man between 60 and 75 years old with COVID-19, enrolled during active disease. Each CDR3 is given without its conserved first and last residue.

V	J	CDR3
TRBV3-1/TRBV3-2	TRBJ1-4	ASTSLGGLDEKLF
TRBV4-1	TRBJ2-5	ASSQLAGGPSRY
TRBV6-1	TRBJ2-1	ASSDQGGSYNEQF
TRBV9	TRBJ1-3	ASSVKGVGENTIY
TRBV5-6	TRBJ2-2	ASSLEAFGGELF
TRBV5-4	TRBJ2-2	ASSLTGGETGELF
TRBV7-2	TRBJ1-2	ASSLDRDRDGYT
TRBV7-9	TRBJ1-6	ASSPDRAYSPLH
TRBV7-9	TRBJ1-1	ASSLMRGPAEAF
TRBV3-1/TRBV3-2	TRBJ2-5	ASSQEGPFGETQY
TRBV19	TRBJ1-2	ASTPTRNYGYT
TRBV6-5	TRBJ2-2	ASRTTRASTGELF
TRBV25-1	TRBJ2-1	ASDKLAGGINEQF
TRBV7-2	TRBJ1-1	ASSVSGTEAF
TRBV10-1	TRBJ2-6	ASSRGGLLLSSGANVLT
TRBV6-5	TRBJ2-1	ASSSVYNEQF
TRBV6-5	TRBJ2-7	ASKRLAGGGEQY
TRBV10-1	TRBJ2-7	ASSESTDGSEQY
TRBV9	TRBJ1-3	ASSRGETSGNTIY
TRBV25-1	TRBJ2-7	ASSESGQGSYEQY
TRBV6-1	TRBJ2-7	ASSDLAGGGEQY
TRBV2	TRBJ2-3	ASIGAGVRSDTQY
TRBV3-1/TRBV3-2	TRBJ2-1	ASSPSGQGTYNEQF
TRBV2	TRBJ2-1	ASRPLAGGRDEQF
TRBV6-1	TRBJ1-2	ASSESPTVTYGYT
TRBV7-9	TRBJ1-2	ASSLGVSSYGYT
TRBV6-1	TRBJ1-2	ASSERGAVFSNYGYT
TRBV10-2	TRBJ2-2	ASSESSGGSTGELF
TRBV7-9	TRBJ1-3	ASSSAGDTIY
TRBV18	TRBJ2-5	ASSRTGSQETQY
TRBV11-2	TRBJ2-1	ASSKGQGYNEQF
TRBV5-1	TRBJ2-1	ASSFDATGMEQF
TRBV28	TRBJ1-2	ASQRHYGYT
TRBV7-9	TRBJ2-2	ASSLGSSSTGELF
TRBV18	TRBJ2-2	ASSPAQGRTGELF
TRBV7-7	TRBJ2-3	ASSPGTGGASDTQY
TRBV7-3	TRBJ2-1	ASSKRDTAYNEQF